The T cell receptor beta chain described here comes from a study of response to subunit inactivated influenza vaccine. General study results and limits: Few new T cells, the authors suggested, are recruited by each seasonal influenza vaccination.

This clonotype was counted between two and nine times. What it binds is unknown. TCRdb independently ran MiXCR on the RT-PCR reads; one entry per CDR3 protein. The data show about 780,000 distinct CDR3 sequences, approximately 17% seen once. The CDR3 has 16 residues. CDR1 and CDR2 from the germline V gene are MNHEY and SMNVEV (reference sequence). The V end lost 2 bases, the J end lost 2 bases, and 14 bases lay between the germline ends. The sequence was obtained from a man in his forties or fifties who received an inactivated influenza vaccine. The rearrangement links TRBV27 to TRBJ2-3; D might be TRBD2 (5 bases). Sequencing used PBMCs from blood, obtained more than 4 days after vaccination. This CDR3 is CASSLAPGTSTDTQYF. CDR3 sequence (DNA): TGTGCCAGCAGTTTAGCCCCGGGAACTTCCACAGATACGCAGTATTTT.